A selection of T cell receptor beta chains follows, all from one sample in a study of beta chain features in type 1 diabetes. Using immunoSEQ multiplex PCR, the repertoire was profiled, and TCRdb retains in-frame clones only, with some absent. The sample has 95,000 to 150,000 clones, 15% to 20% seen once; the top ten hold 2.3%. The specimen was central memory CD4+ T cells from blood. Every receptor here comes from a man between 25 and 39 years old with type 1 diabetes. CDR3s include the opening cysteine and the closing phenylalanine or tryptophan.

TRBJ1-2,TRBV29-1,CSVPDTYDGYTF
TRBJ2-3,TRBV4-2,CASSQGQRNTDTQYF
TRBJ1-5,TRBV19,CASSFTGGSQPQHF
TRBJ2-2,TRBV28,CASSLSGAGTGELFF
TRBJ2-7,TRBV23-1,CASSQGTDFYEQYF
TRBJ2-5,TRBV6-1,CASSEQVGRSETQYF
TRBJ2-1,TRBV5-1,CASSLYNEQFF
TRBJ2-1,TRBV5-1,CASSPDSYNEQFF
TRBJ2-7,TRBV10-3,CAISEEEGLSYEQYF
TRBJ2-6,TRBV7-6,CASSQKGQGVSGANVLTF
TRBJ2-3,TRBV4-3,CASSQVTGDSDTQYF
TRBJ2-5,TRBV30,CAWSLAETQYF
TRBJ2-7,TRBV4-3,CASSQDVGINYEQYF
TRBJ2-3,TRBV7-2,CASTSRGTDTQYF
TRBJ1-2,TRBV9,CARSGQDSRPTSSHYGYTF
TRBJ2-3,TRBV9,CASSVDSYTDTQYF
TRBJ2-3,TRBV7-2,CASREGADTQYF
TRBJ1-1,TRBV7-9,CASSRQGGNTEAFF
TRBJ1-6,TRBV6-5,CASSSTQGYPLALHF
TRBJ2-1,TRBV4-2,CASSPDWGQPHNEQFF
TRBJ2-5,TRBV29-1,CSVDLAGVETQYF
TRBJ2-7,TRBV30,CAWRGPVNLRAPYEQYF
TRBJ2-5,TRBV27,CASRVAGAQETQYF
TRBJ2-5,TRBV4-1,CASSQPRPGGETQYF
TRBJ2-3,TRBV4-3,CASSPGDTQYF
TRBJ1-2,TRBV4-1,CASSQENRVAGLYTF
TRBJ2-7,TRBV15,CATSRGQGRDEQYF
TRBJ2-4,TRBV11-2,CASSFRTSGEIQYF
TRBJ2-1,TRBV6-8,CASSPRERHNEQFF
TRBJ1-2,TRBV29-1,CSAISAGYGYTF
TRBJ2-5,TRBV7-2,CASSRSSQETQYF